Below are 21 T cell receptor beta chains sequenced from a single sample in a study of monozygotic twins with inflammatory bowel disease. TCRdb re-called the 5' RACE reads; one entry per CDR3 protein, DNA not given. The sample table includes about 210,000 distinct CDR3 sequences. Sequences were obtained from blood. These receptors all come from a human donor with ulcerative colitis or Crohn's disease, or a healthy co-twin of an affected twin (not recorded which).

The gene calls are TRBV18 and TRBJ1-3. This CDR3 contains 15 residues. CDR1 KGHSH and CDR2 LQKENI come from the germline V gene. CDR3 loop: CASSPAGPSGNTIYF.

The chain carries TRBV7-2 and TRBJ1-4. CDR1 is SGHTA and CDR2 is FQGNSA in the germline V gene. The CDR3 extends over 13 amino acids. The chain's CDR3 is CASSLSRNEKLFF.

V is TRBV12-3 or TRBV12-4 and J is TRBJ1-6; TCRdb gives TRBD1 as the D gene, but with no DNA this cannot be confirmed. This CDR3 region has 14 residues. CDR3 region: CASSSRAKNSPLHF.

The chain has TRBV18 and TRBJ1-1. Germline V lookup: CDR1 KGHSH, CDR2 LQKENI. The CDR3 consists of 14 residues. Here the CDR3 reads CASSLSDSLSEAFF.

The chain combines TRBV5-1 with TRBJ1-5; TCRdb selects TRBD1, and the lack of DNA leaves this call unchecked. Germline V gene sequence: CDR1 SGHRS, CDR2 YFSETQ. CDR3 length equals 14 residues. This CDR3 is CASHNYRGYQPQHF. Together with reference TRBV5-1 and TRBJ1-5, the CDR3 gives the full variable domain: KAGVTQTPRYLIKTRGQQVTLSCSPISGHRSVSWYQQTPGQGLQFLFEYFSETQRNKGNFPGRFSGRQFSNSRSEMNVSTLELGDSALYLCASHNYRGYQPQHFGDGTRLSIL.

The chain employs TRBV5-4 and TRBJ1-1; no DNA is available, so the TRBD1 call from TCRdb remains unchecked. Germline V gives CDR1 SGHNT, CDR2 YYREEE (reference sequence). The CDR3 covers 15 residues. The CDR3 region is CASSKGQGMGTEAFF.

This sequence joins TRBV2 and TRBJ1-4; TCRdb designates TRBD1, a call that cannot be tested without DNA. The CDR3 is 14 amino acids. The germline V gene encodes CDR1 SNHLY and CDR2 FYNNEI. Here the CDR3 reads CASSWTPINEKLFF.

This chain joins TRBV2 and TRBJ2-2; with no DNA, the TCRdb D assignment of TRBD1 cannot be verified. CDR1 SNHLY and CDR2 FYNNEI come from the germline V gene. The CDR3 has 16 residues. The CDR3 protein is CASSEGTLLNTGELFF. The full variable domain, with the rest looked up from reference TRBV2 and TRBJ2-2, is EPEVTQTPSHQVTQMGQEVILRCVPISNHLYFYWYRQILGQKVEFLVSFYNNEISEKSEIFDDQFSVERPDGSNFTLKIRSTKLEDSAMYFCASSEGTLLNTGELFFGEGSRLTVL.

The chain combines TRBV7-2 with TRBJ2-5; the TRBD2 assignment by TCRdb is unverifiable without DNA. Germline V gene sequence: CDR1 SGHTA, CDR2 FQGNSA. The CDR3 sequence is 15 residues long. CDR3 amino acids: CASSQARAGPRTQYF.

The chain employs TRBV5-5 and TRBJ2-7; checking the TCRdb D call of TRBD2 is not possible without DNA. Per the germline V gene, CDR1 is SGHKS and CDR2 is YYEKEE (reference sequence). The length of the CDR3 is 15 residues. This CDR3 is CASSFVAGTPYEQYF.

This chain links TRBV24-1 with TRBJ2-1; checking the TCRdb D call of TRBD2 is not possible without DNA. Germline CDR1 is KGHDR and CDR2 is SFDVKD. The CDR3 runs 18 residues. The CDR3 loop is CATSDLSVGTSGINEQFF.

The chain has TRBV7-9 and TRBJ2-4; TCRdb picks TRBD1, but there is no DNA to check that call. This CDR3 is 14 amino acids long. CDR1 is SEHNR and CDR2 is FQNEAQ in the germline V gene (reference sequence). The CDR3 sequence: CASSLGGAKNIQYF.

The chain uses TRBV4-2 and TRBJ2-3; TCRdb's D call, TRBD1, is unchecked because there is no DNA. Germline V CDR1 and CDR2: LGHNA, YNFKEQ. CDR3 length: 15 residues. CDR3 residues: CASSIWDRGTDTQYF.

The chain carries TRBV20-1 and TRBJ1-2. CDR3 size: 15 residues. CDR1 is DFQATT, CDR2 SNEGSKA, per germline (reference sequence). The CDR3 is CSARSPQGEAYGYTF.

The gene calls are TRBV24-1 and TRBJ2-5; TCRdb calls TRBD1, which cannot be checked without DNA. The CDR3 runs to 15 residues. Per the germline V gene, CDR1 is KGHDR and CDR2 is SFDVKD. CDR3 sequence reads: CATSDSGTGEETQYF.

J is TRBJ1-1 and V is TRBV10-3; the D call from TCRdb, TRBD1, cannot be confirmed without DNA. Per germline, CDR1 ENHRY and CDR2 SYGVKD. This CDR3 has 15 residues. CDR3 protein: CAISDPKTGNTEAFF.

The chain joins TRBV7-2 to TRBJ2-2; TCRdb indicates TRBD1, and absent DNA this call remains unverified. CDR1 and CDR2 (germline): SGHTA, FQGNSA. The CDR3 consists of 14 residues. CDR3 sequence reads: CASSLVGGAGELFF.

CDR3 residues: CASSLTGGARNTEAFF. The chain couples TRBV5-1 to TRBJ1-1; the TCRdb D gene call, TRBD1, has no DNA to confirm it. Germline V CDR1 and CDR2: SGHRS, YFSETQ. The CDR3 extends over 16 amino acids.

V gene TRBV19 combines with J gene TRBJ2-3; checking the TCRdb D call of TRBD1 is not possible without DNA. The germline V gene encodes CDR1 LNHDA and CDR2 SQIVND (reference sequence). CDR3 length equals 14 residues. This CDR3 reads CASADRAVSDTQYF. Filled out from reference TRBV19 and TRBJ2-3, the complete variable domain reads DGGITQSPKYLFRKEGQNVTLSCEQNLNHDAMYWYRQDPGQGLRLIYYSQIVNDFQKGDIAEGYSVSREKKESFPLTVTSAQKNPTAFYLCASADRAVSDTQYFGPGTRLTVL.

The chain uses TRBV6-2 or TRBV6-3 and TRBJ2-3; checking the TCRdb D call of TRBD2 is not possible without DNA. The CDR3 loop spans 15 amino acids. Germline lookup yields CDR1 MNHEY and CDR2 SVGEGT. The CDR3 loop is CASRGLAGATDTQYF.

V and J are TRBV12-3 or TRBV12-4 and TRBJ1-4. The length of the CDR3 is 13 residues. This CDR3 is CASSLSGVEKLFF.